Listed below are T cell receptor beta chains from one sample, sequenced in a study of beta chain features in type 1 diabetes. Only in-frame clones appear in the TCRdb table, and some are missing; sequencing was by immunoSEQ multiplex PCR. The data contain 550,000 to 850,000 clones, around 15% of them singletons. Sequencing used naive CD4+ T cells from blood. These receptors all stem from a man younger than 35 with type 1 diabetes. Both conserved end residues are part of each CDR3. D genes are given only for firm matches. Clone size is given for some rows only: seen once, a few or many times, or a class if the clone is expanded.

CDR3 length: 14; clone size: few; V gene: TRBV29-1; D gene: NA; J gene: TRBJ1-2; CDR3 DNA: TGCAGCGTTGAAGGGGGCCACGCTAACTATGGCTACACCTTC; CDR3 protein: CSVEGGHANYGYTF
CDR3 length: 15; clone size: few; V gene: TRBV5-1; D gene: TRBD1; J gene: TRBJ2-7; CDR3 DNA: TGCGCCAGCAGCCGGACCGGGACAGGGGGCGACGAGCAGTACTTC; CDR3 protein: CASSRTGTGGDEQYF
CDR3 length: 14; clone size: NA; V gene: TRBV7-2; D gene: NA; J gene: TRBJ2-7; CDR3 DNA: TGTGCCAGCAGCTTAGCACTTGTCCCCTACGAGCAGTACTTC; CDR3 protein: CASSLALVPYEQYF
CDR3 length: 14; clone size: NA; V gene: TRBV6-5; D gene: TRBD1; J gene: TRBJ1-5; CDR3 DNA: TGTGCCAGCAGTTCTACAGGGGGCAGTCAGCCCCAGCATTTT; CDR3 protein: CASSSTGGSQPQHF
CDR3 length: 15; clone size: few; V gene: TRBV6-5; D gene: TRBD1; J gene: TRBJ2-1; CDR3 DNA: TGTGCCAGCACCCGATGGACAGGGGGCTACAATGAGCAGTTCTTC; CDR3 protein: CASTRWTGGYNEQFF
CDR3 length: 14; clone size: NA; V gene: TRBV7-9; D gene: NA; J gene: TRBJ1-4; CDR3 DNA: TGTGCCAGCAGCAAGGGGCAGGGCAATGAAAAACTGTTTTTT; CDR3 protein: CASSKGQGNEKLFF
CDR3 length: 14; clone size: few; V gene: TRBV7-2; D gene: NA; J gene: TRBJ1-6; CDR3 DNA: TGTGCCAGCAACCGCAGGGACTGGAATTCACCCCTCCACTTT; CDR3 protein: CASNRRDWNSPLHF
CDR3 length: 17; clone size: few; V gene: TRBV4-1; D gene: NA; J gene: TRBJ2-7; CDR3 DNA: TGCGCCAGCAGCCCCTGGGTGGGGCGTGTTGGGGGCTACGAGCAGTACTTC; CDR3 protein: CASSPWVGRVGGYEQYF
CDR3 length: 16; clone size: few; V gene: TRBV25-1; D gene: TRBD2; J gene: TRBJ2-3; CDR3 DNA: TGTGCCAGCACTCCGAGGGGACTAGCTTTCACAGATACGCAGTATTTT; CDR3 protein: CASTPRGLAFTDTQYF
CDR3 length: 13; clone size: NA; V gene: TRBV9; D gene: NA; J gene: TRBJ1-5; CDR3 DNA: TGTGCCAGCAGCGTAGGGGAAACACAGCCCCAGCATTTT; CDR3 protein: CASSVGETQPQHF
CDR3 length: 15; clone size: few; V gene: TRBV6-6; D gene: NA; J gene: TRBJ1-2; CDR3 DNA: TGTGCCTCGAATCGCGGGGGGGCCCCAAACTATGGCTACACCTTC; CDR3 protein: CASNRGGAPNYGYTF
CDR3 length: 14; clone size: few; V gene: TRBV11-2; D gene: NA; J gene: TRBJ1-1; CDR3 DNA: TGTGCCAGCAGCTTAGACAGCGGAGAGACTGAAGCTTTCTTT; CDR3 protein: CASSLDSGETEAFF
CDR3 length: 14; clone size: once; V gene: TRBV15; D gene: NA; J gene: TRBJ1-6; CDR3 DNA: TGTGCCACCAGCGGTACAGAGCGCTCCTCACCCCTCCACTTT; CDR3 protein: CATSGTERSSPLHF
CDR3 length: 15; clone size: NA; V gene: TRBV28; D gene: TRBD1; J gene: TRBJ2-1; CDR3 DNA: TGTGCCAGCAGTTTAAGACAGGGTTGGTACAATGAGCAGTTCTTC; CDR3 protein: CASSLRQGWYNEQFF
CDR3 length: 14; clone size: NA; V gene: TRBV28; D gene: NA; J gene: TRBJ2-7; CDR3 DNA: TGTGCCAGCATCTCCGGGACACCTTTATACGAGCAGTACTTC; CDR3 protein: CASISGTPLYEQYF
CDR3 length: 15; clone size: NA; V gene: TRBV7-2; D gene: NA; J gene: TRBJ1-1; CDR3 DNA: TGTGCCAGCAGCCTCGAAGGCACGGGCGGCACTGAAGCTTTCTTT; CDR3 protein: CASSLEGTGGTEAFF
CDR3 length: 18; clone size: few; V gene: TRBV10-3; D gene: TRBD2; J gene: TRBJ2-2; CDR3 DNA: TGTGCCATCAGTGAGTCGTCTAGCGGGGGGCTGAACACCGGGGAGCTGTTTTTT; CDR3 protein: CAISESSSGGLNTGELFF
CDR3 length: 13; clone size: NA; V gene: TRBV5-6; D gene: NA; J gene: TRBJ2-6; CDR3 DNA: TGTGCCAGTGTTCCTCCTGGGGCCAACGTCCTGACTTTC; CDR3 protein: CASVPPGANVLTF
CDR3 length: 14; clone size: NA; V gene: TRBV7-9; D gene: TRBD1; J gene: TRBJ1-2; CDR3 DNA: TGTGCCAGCAGCTCTCTGACAGGGGTCCATGGCTACACCTTC; CDR3 protein: CASSSLTGVHGYTF
CDR3 length: 13; clone size: few; V gene: TRBV5-1; D gene: NA; J gene: TRBJ2-5; CDR3 DNA: TGCGCCAGCAGCTTGGGGTTAGCAGAGACCCAGTACTTC; CDR3 protein: CASSLGLAETQYF
CDR3 length: 17; clone size: few; V gene: TRBV18; D gene: TRBD1; J gene: TRBJ1-1; CDR3 DNA: TGTGCCAGCTCCCCCCGGACAGGGCTTGACGCGAACACTGAAGCTTTCTTT; CDR3 protein: CASSPRTGLDANTEAFF
CDR3 length: 17; clone size: NA; V gene: TRBV5-6; D gene: TRBD1; J gene: TRBJ1-4; CDR3 DNA: TGTGCCAGCAGCTTCGCGTACAGGGGAGGGTTGGATGAAAAACTGTTTTTT; CDR3 protein: CASSFAYRGGLDEKLFF
CDR3 length: 11; clone size: NA; V gene: TRBV30; D gene: NA; J gene: TRBJ1-5; CDR3 DNA: TGTGCCTGGGGGCGGATAAAGCCCCAGCATTTT; CDR3 protein: CAWGRIKPQHF
CDR3 length: 14; clone size: NA; V gene: TRBV30; D gene: NA; J gene: TRBJ1-5; CDR3 DNA: TGTGCCTGGAGTGTAGGGCCTCAGGGTCAGCCCCAGCATTTT; CDR3 protein: CAWSVGPQGQPQHF
CDR3 length: 16; clone size: few; V gene: TRBV14; D gene: TRBD1; J gene: TRBJ1-6; CDR3 DNA: TGTGCCAGCAGCCAAGGGGCAGGGGGCCTCAATTCACCCCTCCACTTT; CDR3 protein: CASSQGAGGLNSPLHF
CDR3 length: 14; clone size: few; V gene: TRBV29-1; D gene: TRBD1; J gene: TRBJ1-5; CDR3 DNA: TGCAGCGTTAAAGGACAGGGGGGCAATCAGCCCCAGCATTTT; CDR3 protein: CSVKGQGGNQPQHF
CDR3 length: 16; clone size: NA; V gene: TRBV19; D gene: NA; J gene: TRBJ1-1; CDR3 DNA: TGTGCCAGTAGTATCGTCCCAGGTCGATCGGGCACTGAAGCTTTCTTT; CDR3 protein: CASSIVPGRSGTEAFF
CDR3 length: 10; clone size: few; V gene: TRBV29-1; D gene: NA; J gene: TRBJ1-2; CDR3 DNA: TGCAGCGTTGAAGGCCAGACGCGGACCTTC; CDR3 protein: CSVEGQTRTF
CDR3 length: 11; clone size: few; V gene: TRBV10-3; D gene: NA; J gene: TRBJ2-7; CDR3 DNA: TGTGCCATCAGTGAGGCTTACGAGCAGTACTTC; CDR3 protein: CAISEAYEQYF
CDR3 length: 16; clone size: NA; V gene: TRBV5-1; D gene: TRBD1; J gene: TRBJ2-3; CDR3 DNA: TGCGCCAGCAGCACAGGACAGGGAAGGTCGGCAGATACGCAGTATTTT; CDR3 protein: CASSTGQGRSADTQYF
CDR3 length: 13; clone size: NA; V gene: TRBV27; D gene: NA; J gene: TRBJ1-6; CDR3 DNA: TGTGCCAGCAGTTTCCACGATAATTCACCCCTCCACTTT; CDR3 protein: CASSFHDNSPLHF
CDR3 length: 13; clone size: NA; V gene: TRBV5-1; D gene: NA; J gene: TRBJ2-1; CDR3 DNA: TGCGCCAGCAGCTTGGACAGTTACAATGAGCAGTTCTTC; CDR3 protein: CASSLDSYNEQFF
CDR3 length: 11; clone size: few; V gene: TRBV20-1; D gene: NA; J gene: TRBJ1-2; CDR3 DNA: TGCAGTGCTAGAGTTGCAGCAGGCTACACCTTC; CDR3 protein: CSARVAAGYTF
CDR3 length: 14; clone size: NA; V gene: TRBV4-1; D gene: NA; J gene: TRBJ1-6; CDR3 DNA: TGCGCCAGCAGCCAAGACAGACTGAATTCACCCCTCTACTTT; CDR3 protein: CASSQDRLNSPLYF
CDR3 length: 13; clone size: NA; V gene: TRBV30; D gene: NA; J gene: TRBJ1-2; CDR3 DNA: TGTGCCTGGAGTGTAGGAACTCACTATGGCTACACCTTC; CDR3 protein: CAWSVGTHYGYTF
CDR3 length: 15; clone size: NA; V gene: TRBV6-1; D gene: NA; J gene: TRBJ1-6; CDR3 DNA: TGTGCCAGCAGTCGGGAGGGACATTCGAATTCACCCCTCCACTTT; CDR3 protein: CASSREGHSNSPLHF
CDR3 length: 12; clone size: NA; V gene: TRBV5-4; D gene: NA; J gene: TRBJ1-1; CDR3 DNA: TGTGCCAGCAGCTTGATGGCAGGTGAAGCTTTCTTT; CDR3 protein: CASSLMAGEAFF
CDR3 length: 16; clone size: few; V gene: TRBV13; D gene: TRBD2; J gene: TRBJ2-7; CDR3 DNA: TGTGCCAGCAGCCCATCCGGGGCGGGGGGGCAGAGCGAGCAGTACTTC; CDR3 protein: CASSPSGAGGQSEQYF
CDR3 length: 15; clone size: few; V gene: TRBV5-4; D gene: NA; J gene: TRBJ2-2; CDR3 DNA: TGTGCCAGCAGCGGCAGGGAGAACACCGCCGGGGAGCTGTTTTTT; CDR3 protein: CASSGRENTAGELFF
CDR3 length: 15; clone size: few; V gene: TRBV5-1; D gene: NA; J gene: TRBJ2-2; CDR3 DNA: TGCGCCAGCAGCTTGGCGGGGTGGAACACCGGGGAGCTGTTTTTT; CDR3 protein: CASSLAGWNTGELFF
CDR3 length: 11; clone size: few; V gene: TRBV14; D gene: TRBD1; J gene: TRBJ2-7; CDR3 DNA: TGTGCCAGCAGAGACAGGGGCGAGCAGTACTTC; CDR3 protein: CASRDRGEQYF